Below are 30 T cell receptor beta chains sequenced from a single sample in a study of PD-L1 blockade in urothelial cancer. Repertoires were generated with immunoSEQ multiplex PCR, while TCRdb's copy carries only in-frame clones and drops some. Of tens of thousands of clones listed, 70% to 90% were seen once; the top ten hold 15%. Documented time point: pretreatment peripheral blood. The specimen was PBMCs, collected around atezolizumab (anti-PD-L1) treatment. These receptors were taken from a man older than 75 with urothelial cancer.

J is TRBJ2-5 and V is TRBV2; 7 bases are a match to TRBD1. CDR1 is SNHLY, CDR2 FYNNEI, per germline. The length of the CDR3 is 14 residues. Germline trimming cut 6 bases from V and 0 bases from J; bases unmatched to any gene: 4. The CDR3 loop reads CASRFGQDQETQYF. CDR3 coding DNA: TGTGCCAGCAGATTCGGACAGGACCAAGAGACCCAGTACTTC.

The CDR3 is CASSPGLAGSETQYF. CDR3 bases: TGTGCCAGCAGCCCCGGACTAGCGGGTTCAGAGACCCAGTACTTC. The genes are TRBV5-4 and TRBJ2-5; 11 positions match TRBD2. Germline V gene sequence: CDR1 SGHNT, CDR2 YYREEE (reference sequence). Unmatched junction bases numbered 6, after V lost 4 bases and J lost 4 bases. The CDR3 is 15 amino acids.

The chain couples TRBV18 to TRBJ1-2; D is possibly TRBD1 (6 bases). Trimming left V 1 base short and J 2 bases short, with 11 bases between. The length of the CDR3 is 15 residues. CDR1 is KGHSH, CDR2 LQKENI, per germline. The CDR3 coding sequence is TGTGCCAGCTCACCACTTCAGGGGCCCAACTATGGCTACACCTTC. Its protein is CASSPLQGPNYGYTF.

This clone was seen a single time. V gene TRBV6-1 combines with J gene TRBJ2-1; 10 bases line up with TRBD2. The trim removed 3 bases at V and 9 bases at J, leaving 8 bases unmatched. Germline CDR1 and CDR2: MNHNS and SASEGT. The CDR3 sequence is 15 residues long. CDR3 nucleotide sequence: TGTGCCAGCAGTGACAGGACTAGCGGCTCCTCTGAGCAGTTCTTC. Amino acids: CASSDRTSGSSEQFF.

The chain's CDR3 is CASSVSGTGELFF. As DNA, the CDR3 is TGTGCCAGCAGCGTCTCAGGGACAGGGGAGCTGTTTTTT. The chain is built from TRBV7-9 and TRBJ2-2; possible D gene TRBD1, 6 bases. Trimming took off 5 bases at V and 8 bases at J, with 12 bases between the two ends. From germline, CDR1 is SEHNR and CDR2 FQNEAQ (reference sequence). The CDR3 is 13 residues long.

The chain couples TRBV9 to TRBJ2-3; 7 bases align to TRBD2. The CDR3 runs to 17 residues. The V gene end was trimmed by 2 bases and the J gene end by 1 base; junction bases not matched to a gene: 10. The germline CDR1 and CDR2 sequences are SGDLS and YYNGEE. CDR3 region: CASSVGGGPMGTDTQYF. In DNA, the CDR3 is TGTGCCAGCAGCGTCGGGGGAGGGCCGATGGGCACAGATACGCAGTATTTT.

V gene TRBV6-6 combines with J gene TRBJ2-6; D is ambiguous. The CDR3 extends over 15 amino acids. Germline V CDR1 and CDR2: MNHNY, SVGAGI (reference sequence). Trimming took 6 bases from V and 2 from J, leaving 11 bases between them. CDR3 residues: CASSHTVTGANVLTF. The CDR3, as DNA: TGTGCCAGCAGCCACACAGTTACTGGGGCCAACGTCCTGACTTTC.

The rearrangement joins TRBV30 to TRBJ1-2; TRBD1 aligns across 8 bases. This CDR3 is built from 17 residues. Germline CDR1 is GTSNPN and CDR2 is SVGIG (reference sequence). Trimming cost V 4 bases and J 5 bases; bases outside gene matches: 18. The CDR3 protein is CAWIPPTQGTGRYGYTF. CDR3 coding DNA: TGTGCCTGGATCCCACCTACTCAGGGGACAGGCAGGTATGGCTACACCTTC.

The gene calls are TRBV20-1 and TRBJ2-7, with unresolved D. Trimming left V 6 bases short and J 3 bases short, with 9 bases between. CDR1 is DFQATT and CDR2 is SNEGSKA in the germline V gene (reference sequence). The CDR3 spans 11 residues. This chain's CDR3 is CSAPGLYEQYF. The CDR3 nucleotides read TGCAGTGCCCCCGGTCTCTACGAGCAGTACTTC.

CDR3 amino acids: CSVSPQWASYEQYF. DNA for the CDR3: TGCAGCGTGTCTCCCCAGTGGGCCTCCTACGAGCAGTACTTC. The chain has TRBV29-1 and TRBJ2-7; D remains ambiguous. Trimming left V 6 bases short and J 0 bases short, with 15 bases between. Germline V gene lookup returns CDR1 SQVTM and CDR2 ANQGSEA. The CDR3 is made up of 14 amino acids.

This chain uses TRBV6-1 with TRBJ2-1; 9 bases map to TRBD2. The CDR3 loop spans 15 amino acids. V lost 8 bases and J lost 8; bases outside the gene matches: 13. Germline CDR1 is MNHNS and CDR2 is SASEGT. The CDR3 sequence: CASLSGTSSRDEQFF. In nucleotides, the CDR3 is TGTGCCAGCCTTTCCGGGACTAGCAGTAGAGATGAGCAGTTCTTC.

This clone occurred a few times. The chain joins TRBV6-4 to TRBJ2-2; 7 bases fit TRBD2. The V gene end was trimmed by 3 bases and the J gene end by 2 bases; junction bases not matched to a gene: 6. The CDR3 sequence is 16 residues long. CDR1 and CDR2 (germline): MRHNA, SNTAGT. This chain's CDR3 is CASSEASGLNTGELFF. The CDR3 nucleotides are TGTGCCAGCAGTGAAGCTAGCGGCCTAAACACCGGGGAGCTGTTTTTT.

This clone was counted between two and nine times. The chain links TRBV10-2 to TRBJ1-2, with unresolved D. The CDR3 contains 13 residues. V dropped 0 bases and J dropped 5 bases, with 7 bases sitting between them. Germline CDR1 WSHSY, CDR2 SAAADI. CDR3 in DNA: TGCGCCAGCAGTGAGTCGATCTATTATGGCTACACCTTC. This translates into CASSESIYYGYTF.

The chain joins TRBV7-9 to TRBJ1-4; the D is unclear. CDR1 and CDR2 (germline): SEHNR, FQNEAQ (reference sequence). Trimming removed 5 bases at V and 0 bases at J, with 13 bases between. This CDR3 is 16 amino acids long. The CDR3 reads CASSPSQATTNEKLFF. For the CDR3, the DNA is TGTGCCAGCAGCCCCTCCCAGGCAACAACTAATGAAAAACTGTTTTTT.

The CDR3 sequence is CASSQSSGSATQYF. The CDR3 DNA reads TGTGCCAGCAGCCAAAGTAGCGGGAGTGCTACGCAGTATTTT. The J gene is TRBJ2-3, the V gene TRBV14; 9 bases agree with TRBD2. Per germline, CDR1 SGHDN and CDR2 FVKESK. V lost 2 bases, J lost 8 bases, and 5 bases stayed unmatched. The CDR3 loop spans 14 amino acids.

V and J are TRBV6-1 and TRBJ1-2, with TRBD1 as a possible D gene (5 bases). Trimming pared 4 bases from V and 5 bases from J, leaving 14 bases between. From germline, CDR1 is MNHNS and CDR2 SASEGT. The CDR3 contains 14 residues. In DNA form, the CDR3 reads TGTGCCAGCAGTGTGGCTGGAGGGGTGTATGGCTACACCTTC. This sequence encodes CASSVAGGVYGYTF.

DNA of the CDR3: TGTGCCACCAGCAGAGATAGCGGCAGTATGGGCGAAAAACTGTTTTTT. This codes for CATSRDSGSMGEKLFF. The V and J genes are TRBV15 and TRBJ1-4; D unclear. This CDR3 region has 16 residues. Trimming removed 0 bases at V and 8 bases at J, with 16 bases between. Per germline, CDR1 LNHNV and CDR2 YYDKDF (reference sequence).

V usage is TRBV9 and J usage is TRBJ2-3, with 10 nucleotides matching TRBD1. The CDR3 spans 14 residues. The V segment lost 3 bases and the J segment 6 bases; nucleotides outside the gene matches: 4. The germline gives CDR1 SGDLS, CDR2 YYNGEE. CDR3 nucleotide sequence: TGTGCCAGCAGCGGACAGGGGGCCCTGGATACGCAGTATTTT. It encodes CASSGQGALDTQYF.

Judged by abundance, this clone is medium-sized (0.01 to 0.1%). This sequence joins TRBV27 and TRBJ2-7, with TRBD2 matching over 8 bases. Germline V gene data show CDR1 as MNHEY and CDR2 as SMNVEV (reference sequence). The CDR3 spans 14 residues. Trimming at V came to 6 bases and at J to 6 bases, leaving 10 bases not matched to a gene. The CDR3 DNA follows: TGTGCCAGCAGCTCACGGGAGGGCCTAGGCGAGCAGTACTTC. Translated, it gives CASSSREGLGEQYF.

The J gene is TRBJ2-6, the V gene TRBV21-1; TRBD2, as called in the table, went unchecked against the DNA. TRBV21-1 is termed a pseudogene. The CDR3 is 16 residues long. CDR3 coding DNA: TGTGCCAGCGTCTCCCCCCAGAGGTCTGGGGCCAACGTCCTGACTTTC. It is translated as CASVSPQRSGANVLTF.

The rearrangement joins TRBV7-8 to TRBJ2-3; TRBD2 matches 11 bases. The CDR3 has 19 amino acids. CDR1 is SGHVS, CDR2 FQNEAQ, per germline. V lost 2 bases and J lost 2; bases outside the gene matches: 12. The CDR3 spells CASSLSRPLAGELTDTQYF. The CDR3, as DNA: TGTGCCAGCAGCTTATCGCGGCCACTAGCGGGAGAGCTCACAGATACGCAGTATTTT.

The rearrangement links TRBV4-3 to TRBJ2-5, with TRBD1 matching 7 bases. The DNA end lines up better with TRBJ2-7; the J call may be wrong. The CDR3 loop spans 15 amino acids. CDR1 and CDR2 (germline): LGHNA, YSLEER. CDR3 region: CASSQGQGSSYEQYF. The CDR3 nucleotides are TGCGCCAGCAGCCAAGGACAGGGTTCCTCCTACGAGCAGTACTTC.

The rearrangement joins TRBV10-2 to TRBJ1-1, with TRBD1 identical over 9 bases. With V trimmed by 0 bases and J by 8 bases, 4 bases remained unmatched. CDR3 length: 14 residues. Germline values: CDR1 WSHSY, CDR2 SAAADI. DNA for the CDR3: TGCGCCAGCAGTGAGTCGCGGGACAGGGAAGAAGCTTTCTTT. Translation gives CASSESRDREEAFF.

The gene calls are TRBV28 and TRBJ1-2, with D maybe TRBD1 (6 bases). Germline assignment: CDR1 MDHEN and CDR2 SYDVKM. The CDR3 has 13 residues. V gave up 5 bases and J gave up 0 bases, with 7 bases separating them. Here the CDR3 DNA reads TGTGCCAGCAGTAGGACAGCTAACTATGGCTACACCTTC. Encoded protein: CASSRTANYGYTF.

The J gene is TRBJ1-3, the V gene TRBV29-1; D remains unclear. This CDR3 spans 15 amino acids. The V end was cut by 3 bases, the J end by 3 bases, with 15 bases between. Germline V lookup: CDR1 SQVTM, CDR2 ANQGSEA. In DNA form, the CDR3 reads TGCAGCGTTGACGACGGGATCGGCAGTGGAAACACCATATATTTT. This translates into CSVDDGIGSGNTIYF.

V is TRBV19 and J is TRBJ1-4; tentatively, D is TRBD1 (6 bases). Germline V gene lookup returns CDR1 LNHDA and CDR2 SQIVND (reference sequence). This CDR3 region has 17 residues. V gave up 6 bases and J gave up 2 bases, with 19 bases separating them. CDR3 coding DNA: TGTGCCAGTAGCAGAAGAGGGGGGGCGGTGACTAATGAAAAACTGTTTTTT. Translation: CASSRRGGAVTNEKLFF.

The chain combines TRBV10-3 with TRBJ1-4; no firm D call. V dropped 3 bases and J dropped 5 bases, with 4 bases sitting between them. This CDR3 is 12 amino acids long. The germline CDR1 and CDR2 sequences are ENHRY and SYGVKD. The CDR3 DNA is TGTGCCATCAGTGAACGGAATGAAAAACTGTTTTTT. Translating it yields CAISERNEKLFF.

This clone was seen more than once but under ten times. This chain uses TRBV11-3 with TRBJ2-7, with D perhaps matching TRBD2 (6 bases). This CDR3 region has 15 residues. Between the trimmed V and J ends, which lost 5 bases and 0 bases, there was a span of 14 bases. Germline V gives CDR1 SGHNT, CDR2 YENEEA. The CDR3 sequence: CASSLHGGPSYEQYF. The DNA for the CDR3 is TGTGCCAGCAGCCTACACGGAGGGCCCTCCTACGAGCAGTACTTC.

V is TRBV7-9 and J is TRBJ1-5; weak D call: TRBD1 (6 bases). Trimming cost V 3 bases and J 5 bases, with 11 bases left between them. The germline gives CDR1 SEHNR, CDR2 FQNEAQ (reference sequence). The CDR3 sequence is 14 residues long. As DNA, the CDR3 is TGTGCCAGCAGCTTCAGGGGCGACGATCAGCCCCAGCATTTT. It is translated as CASSFRGDDQPQHF.

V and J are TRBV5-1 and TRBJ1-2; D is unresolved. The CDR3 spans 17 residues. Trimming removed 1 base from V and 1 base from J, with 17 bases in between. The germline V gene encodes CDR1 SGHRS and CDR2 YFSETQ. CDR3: CASSLNVRTDYNYGYTF. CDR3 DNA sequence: TGCGCCAGCAGCTTGAATGTTAGGACGGACTATAACTATGGCTACACCTTC.